The rows below give T cell receptor beta chains drawn from one sample of a study of human T cells and chemical hapten exposure. TCRdb independently ran MiXCR on the RACE reads; one entry per CDR3 protein. Among 80,000 to 100,000 distinct CDR3 sequences listed, about 10% were seen once. The source was whole blood, collected in connection with sensitization to the hapten diphenylcyclopropenone (DPC). The receptors shown here come from an older woman with alopecia areata. Some clones in this sample may be carry-over from other donors' samples. CDR3s include the opening cysteine and the closing phenylalanine or tryptophan. A D gene is named only where the DNA matches it firmly. Clone size is shown for a subset of rows, as once, few, many or a class of expanded clone.

abundance	v_gene	len	j_gene	d_gene	CDR3aa	CDR3nt
few	TRBV2	16	TRBJ2-2	TRBD2	CASSEPGLANTGELFF	TGTGCCAGCAGTGAACCGGGACTAGCGAACACCGGGGAGCTGTTTTTT
few	TRBV12-3/TRBV12-4	13	TRBJ1-3	NA	CASSIGAGNTIYF	TGTGCCAGCAGTATTGGGGCTGGAAACACCATATATTTT
many	TRBV7-3	13	TRBJ1-1	NA	CASSRGRDTEAFF	TGTGCCAGCAGCCGAGGGAGAGATACTGAAGCTTTCTTT
many	TRBV30	11	TRBJ1-1	NA	CAWNLNTEAFF	TGTGCCTGGAACTTGAACACTGAAGCTTTCTTT
many	TRBV10-3	13	TRBJ1-6	NA	CAIGKGGNSPLHF	TGTGCCATCGGGAAGGGGGGAAATTCACCCCTCCACTTT
many	TRBV2	13	TRBJ1-2	NA	CASSEEGNYGYTF	TGTGCCAGCAGTGAGGAGGGGAACTATGGCTACACCTTC
many	TRBV5-1	12	TRBJ1-1	NA	CASSLELSEAFF	TGCGCCAGCAGCTTGGAACTGTCTGAAGCTTTCTTT
many	TRBV20-1	14	TRBJ1-1	NA	CSASKGRMNTEAFF	TGCAGTGCTTCTAAGGGACGGATGAACACTGAAGCTTTCTTT
many	TRBV20-1	15	TRBJ1-5	NA	CSARDRGGSNQPQHF	TGCAGTGCTAGAGATCGTGGGGGTAGCAATCAGCCCCAGCATTTT
NA	TRBV7-9	14	TRBJ2-7	NA	CASSSTTFYYEQYF	TGTGCCAGCAGCTCGACGACTTTCTACTACGAGCAGTACTTC
NA	TRBV4-1	15	TRBJ1-1	TRBD1	CASSQGGQGATEAFF	TGCGCCAGCAGCCAGGGAGGACAGGGGGCAACTGAAGCTTTCTTT
NA	TRBV12-3/TRBV12-4	14	TRBJ1-5	TRBD1	CASREQGYNQPQHF	TGTGCCAGCAGAGAACAGGGGTACAATCAGCCCCAGCATTTT
few	TRBV29-1	11	TRBJ1-1	NA	CSVNMNTEVFF	TGCAGCGTTAACATGAACACTGAAGTTTTCTTT
many	TRBV29-1	14	TRBJ2-1	TRBD1	CSVAPFDGTGEQFF	TGCAGCGTTGCGCCTTTCGACGGGACAGGGGAGCAGTTCTTC
many	TRBV12-3/TRBV12-4	12	TRBJ1-2	TRBD1	CASSGTGYGYTF	TGTGCCAGCAGCGGGACAGGATATGGCTACACCTTC
few	TRBV29-1	14	TRBJ2-2	NA	CSVDPGVVTGELFF	TGCAGCGTTGATCCAGGGGTGGTGACCGGGGAGCTGTTTTTT
few	TRBV11-2	15	TRBJ2-1	NA	CASNPQGGPYNEQFF	TGTGCCAGCAACCCACAGGGAGGGCCCTACAATGAGCAGTTCTTC
few	TRBV23-1	16	TRBJ1-5	NA	CASSQSWGGGNQPQHF	TGCGCCAGCAGTCAATCGTGGGGGGGTGGCAATCAGCCCCAGCATTTT
many	TRBV7-3	13	TRBJ2-1	NA	CASSLTNYNEQFF	TGTGCCAGCAGCTTAACGAACTACAATGAGCAGTTCTTC
many	TRBV18	14	TRBJ2-5	NA	CASSPATNRETQYF	TGTGCCAGCTCACCCGCCACGAACAGGGAGACCCAGTACTTC
many	TRBV20-1	13	TRBJ1-3	TRBD1	CSANRDSGNTIYF	TGCAGTGCCAACCGGGACAGTGGAAACACCATATATTTT
many	TRBV24-1	13	TRBJ2-1	NA	CATSPGGGNEQFF	TGTGCCACCAGTCCTGGGGGTGGGAATGAGCAGTTCTTC
few	TRBV11-2	15	TRBJ1-5	NA	CASSLGPGVGQPQHF	TGTGCCAGCAGCTTAGGTCCAGGGGTAGGGCAGCCCCAGCATTTT
few	TRBV7-9	16	TRBJ2-1	TRBD1	CASSFTTGTEINEQFF	TGTGCCAGCAGTTTTACAACCGGGACAGAAATCAATGAGCAGTTCTTC
NA	TRBV5-1	14	TRBJ2-2	NA	CASSQERKTGELFF	TGCGCCAGTTCCCAGGAGAGGAAAACCGGGGAGCTGTTTTTT
NA	TRBV19	14	TRBJ1-2	NA	CASSIPGANYGYTF	TGTGCCAGTAGTATTCCCGGGGCTAACTATGGCTACACCTTC
many	TRBV5-1	16	TRBJ1-3	NA	CASSISGTHSGNTIYF	TGCGCCAGCAGTATTAGCGGGACGCACTCTGGAAACACCATATATTTT
NA	TRBV20-1	13	TRBJ1-5	NA	CSARSLPNQPQHF	TGCAGTGCTAGAAGCCTACCTAATCAGCCCCAGCATTTT
many	TRBV2	14	TRBJ2-7	NA	CASRSQESSYEQYF	TGTGCCAGCAGATCCCAAGAGAGCTCCTACGAGCAGTACTTC
many	TRBV20-1	14	TRBJ2-7	TRBD2	CSALPSGAAYEQYF	TGCAGTGCCCTTCCTAGCGGGGCCGCCTACGAGCAGTACTTC
NA	TRBV2	13	TRBJ2-7	TRBD1	CASRKQGAHEQYF	TGTGCCAGCAGGAAACAGGGGGCCCACGAGCAGTACTTC
many	TRBV27	14	TRBJ1-1	NA	CASSLRQGITEAFF	TGTGCCAGCAGTTTGCGGCAGGGTATCACTGAAGCTTTCTTT
NA	TRBV5-1	16	TRBJ2-3	NA	CASSLVASNRADTQYF	TGCGCCAGCAGCTTGGTAGCCAGCAATCGCGCAGATACGCAGTATTTT
NA	TRBV7-8	17	TRBJ2-3	NA	CASSFRNRGPSTDTQYF	TGTGCCAGCAGCTTTAGGAATCGGGGGCCTAGCACAGATACGCAGTATTTT
many	TRBV5-1	17	TRBJ1-5	NA	CASTQPPARGAGQPQHF	TGCGCCAGCACCCAACCACCGGCGAGGGGCGCGGGTCAGCCCCAGCATTTT
NA	TRBV20-1	16	TRBJ2-7	TRBD1	CSARDRGQGLGYEQYF	TGCAGTGCTAGAGATCGGGGACAGGGGCTGGGGTACGAGCAGTACTTC
NA	TRBV6-2/TRBV6-3	14	TRBJ2-7	NA	CASSPPLLSYEQYF	TGTGCCAGCAGTCCCCCCCTCCTAAGCTACGAGCAGTACTTC
NA	TRBV20-1	13	TRBJ2-1	TRBD2	CSAELAGGPRQFF	TGCAGTGCAGAACTAGCGGGGGGGCCCCGGCAGTTCTTC
many	TRBV10-3	14	TRBJ2-3	NA	CAISGRTSTDTQYF	TGTGCCATCAGTGGGAGGACCAGCACAGATACGCAGTATTTT
many	TRBV20-1	13	TRBJ2-5	NA	CSAGVGPGGTQYF	TGCAGTGCTGGGGTGGGGCCCGGGGGGACCCAGTACTTC
many	TRBV3-1	16	TRBJ1-1	NA	CASSQGAGVLNTEAFF	TGTGCCAGCAGCCAAGGGGCAGGAGTTTTGAACACTGAAGCTTTCTTT
many	TRBV9	15	TRBJ2-1	TRBD2	CASSVGASGGPEQFF	TGTGCCAGCAGCGTGGGGGCTAGCGGGGGACCCGAGCAGTTCTTC
NA	TRBV7-9	13	TRBJ2-2	NA	CASDGPGTGELFF	TGTGCCAGCGACGGGCCAGGCACCGGGGAGCTGTTTTTT
many	TRBV20-1	14	TRBJ1-5	NA	CSAVAGSRDQPQHF	TGCAGTGCTGTGGCGGGCAGCCGAGATCAGCCCCAGCATTTT
many	TRBV7-2	16	TRBJ2-3	NA	CASSQGGRGLPDTQYF	TGTGCCAGCAGTCAGGGTGGGCGGGGACTCCCAGATACGCAGTATTTT
many	TRBV10-3	15	TRBJ2-3	TRBD2	CAIAGMGLATDTQYF	TGTGCCATCGCCGGGATGGGACTAGCGACAGATACGCAGTATTTT
NA	TRBV12-3/TRBV12-4	14	TRBJ2-5	NA	CASSLSGIQETQYF	TGTGCCAGCAGTTTATCGGGGATCCAAGAGACCCAGTACTTC
NA	TRBV6-5	15	TRBJ2-1	TRBD2	CASSYLAGATNEQFF	TGTGCCAGCAGTTACCTAGCGGGGGCAACCAATGAGCAGTTCTTC
NA	TRBV2	13	TRBJ2-5	NA	CASSDLTQETQYF	TGTGCCAGCAGTGACCTAACGCAAGAGACCCAGTACTTC
many	TRBV9	14	TRBJ2-2	NA	CASSEQGYTGELFF	TGTGCCAGCAGCGAACAGGGATACACCGGGGAGCTGTTTTTT